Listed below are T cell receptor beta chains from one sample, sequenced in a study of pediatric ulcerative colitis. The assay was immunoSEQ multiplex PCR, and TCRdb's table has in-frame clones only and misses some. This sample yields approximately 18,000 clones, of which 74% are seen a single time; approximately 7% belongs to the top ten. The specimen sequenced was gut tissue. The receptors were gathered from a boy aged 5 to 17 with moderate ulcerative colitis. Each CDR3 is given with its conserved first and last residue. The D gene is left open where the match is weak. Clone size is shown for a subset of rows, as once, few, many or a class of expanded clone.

CASSVGGHTEAFF | TGTGCCAGCAGCGTAGGGGGACACACTGAAGCTTTCTTT | NA | TRBV9 | NA | TRBJ1-1
CASSLYREGELFF | TGTGCCAGCAGCTTATATCGAGAAGGGGAGCTGTTTTTT | NA | TRBV7-9 | NA | TRBJ2-2
CASSQDRSRNTIYF | TGCGCCAGCAGCCAAGACAGATCCAGAAACACCATATATTTT | NA | TRBV4-1 | NA | TRBJ1-3
CASSPKVGGQGYNQPQHF | TGTGCCAGCTCACCAAAAGTTGGCGGGCAGGGCTACAATCAGCCCCAGCATTTT | NA | TRBV18 | NA | TRBJ1-5
CASSQVTSGALRQYF | TGTGCCAGCAGCCAAGTGACTAGCGGGGCTCTCAGGCAGTATTTT | NA | TRBV14 | TRBD2 | TRBJ2-3
CSVDGQGNTGELFF | TGCAGCGTTGACGGACAGGGAAACACCGGGGAGCTGTTTTTT | NA | TRBV29-1 | TRBD1 | TRBJ2-2
CASSFVLGGEQFF | TGTGCCAGCAGCTTTGTCCTGGGTGGTGAGCAGTTCTTC | NA | TRBV7-9 | NA | TRBJ2-1
CASSSPSGRGNEQYF | TGTGCCAGCAGTTCCCCGTCGGGCAGGGGTAACGAGCAGTACTTC | NA | TRBV28 | NA | TRBJ2-7
CASSPRTGRFSRYGYTF | TGTGCCAGCTCACCACGTACAGGGAGGTTTTCTAGGTATGGCTACACCTTC | NA | TRBV18 | NA | TRBJ1-2
CSGHGLAGHNEQFF | TGCAGCGGACATGGACTAGCGGGCCACAATGAGCAGTTCTTC | NA | TRBV29-1 | TRBD2 | TRBJ2-1
CASSPEVGSRSWELFF | TGCGCCAGCAGCCCAGAGGTAGGGTCAAGGTCGTGGGAGCTGTTTTTT | few | TRBV4-3 | NA | TRBJ2-2
CATSREELLITEAFF | TGTGCCACCAGCAGAGAGGAACTGCTTATCACTGAAGCTTTCTTT | NA | TRBV15 | NA | TRBJ1-1
CASSFRPRGYEQYF | TGTGCCAGCAGTTTCCGACCCCGGGGGTACGAGCAGTACTTC | once | TRBV11-3 | NA | TRBJ2-7
CASSLSSDEQFF | TGTGCCAGCAGCTTGTCTTCCGATGAGCAGTTCTTC | NA | TRBV5-5 | NA | TRBJ2-1
CASSAGPNEKLFF | TGTGCCAGCAGTGCTGGGCCTAATGAAAAACTGTTTTTT | once | TRBV6-1 | NA | TRBJ1-4
CATSSSPQGDGYTF | TGTGCCACCAGCTCTTCACCCCAGGGGGATGGCTACACCTTC | NA | TRBV15 | TRBD1 | TRBJ1-2
CASSLEWGPGNTIYF | TGTGCCAGCAGCTTGGAATGGGGGCCCGGAAACACCATATATTTT | once | TRBV5-5 | NA | TRBJ1-3
CSVGHSTNEKLFF | TGCAGCGTTGGACATTCAACTAATGAAAAACTGTTTTTT | NA | TRBV29-1 | NA | TRBJ1-4
CASGRDSGANVLTF | TGTGCCAGCGGAAGGGACTCTGGGGCCAACGTCCTGACTTTC | few | TRBV6-5 | NA | TRBJ2-6
CASSQDGGRRNNGYTF | TGCGCCAGCAGCCAAGATGGGGGACGCAGGAATAATGGCTACACCTTC | NA | TRBV4-1 | NA | TRBJ1-2
CASLSISNYGYTF | TGTGCCAGTCTCTCTATATCTAACTATGGCTACACCTTC | NA | TRBV19 | NA | TRBJ1-2
CAWNLGTDQPQHF | TGTGCCTGGAACTTGGGTACCGATCAGCCCCAGCATTTT | NA | TRBV30 | NA | TRBJ1-5
CASNSPGELFF | TGTGCCAGCAACTCCCCAGGGGAGCTGTTTTTT | NA | TRBV11-2 | NA | TRBJ2-2
CASSQNRDEQYF | TGTGCCAGCAGCCAGAACCGGGACGAGCAGTACTTC | NA | TRBV4-2 | NA | TRBJ2-7
CASRSGGGPSYEQYF | TGTGCCAGCAGATCTGGGGGCGGTCCCTCCTACGAGCAGTACTTC | NA | TRBV6-1 | NA | TRBJ2-7
CASSLEPGGFQGYTF | TGTGCCAGCAGCTTGGAGCCAGGGGGATTTCAAGGCTACACCTTC | NA | TRBV5-4 | TRBD1 | TRBJ1-2
CASSVGPGAVEAFF | TGCGCCAGCAGCGTTGGACCAGGGGCAGTTGAAGCTTTCTTT | NA | TRBV5-1 | NA | TRBJ1-1
CASSRWGPRDEQFF | TGTGCCAGCAGCCGGTGGGGGCCTCGGGATGAGCAGTTCTTC | NA | TRBV6-5 | NA | TRBJ2-1
CASTRTLNTEAFF | TGTGCCAGCACCAGGACACTTAACACTGAAGCTTTCTTT | medium-sized | TRBV7-8 | NA | TRBJ1-1
CASSEIGNQPQHF | TGCGCCAGCAGTGAGATAGGCAATCAGCCCCAGCATTTT | NA | TRBV10-2 | NA | TRBJ1-5
CASRRGTEAYGYTF | TGTGCCAGCAGGAGAGGGACAGAAGCTTATGGCTACACCTTC | NA | TRBV9 | TRBD1 | TRBJ1-2
CASSALTGPGNTIYF | TGTGCCAGCAGCGCCCTGACAGGGCCTGGAAACACCATATATTTT | few | TRBV7-2 | TRBD1 | TRBJ1-3
CASSLVTGQGTNEKLFF | TGCGCCAGCAGCTTGGTCACAGGGCAGGGAACTAATGAAAAACTGTTTTTT | few | TRBV5-1 | NA | TRBJ1-4
CAWRTRAFLSDTQYF | TGTGCCTGGAGAACCCGGGCCTTTCTGTCAGATACGCAGTATTTT | few | TRBV30 | NA | TRBJ2-3
CASSLLGQGAVEQYF | TGTGCCAGCAGCTTGTTGGGACAGGGGGCGGTCGAGCAGTACTTC | NA | TRBV5-4 | TRBD1 | TRBJ2-7
CASSQTGNEQYF | TGCGCCAGCAGCCAGACAGGGAACGAGCAGTACTTC | few | TRBV10-1 | TRBD1 | TRBJ2-7
CASRAREAFF | TGTGCCAGTCGAGCTCGTGAAGCTTTCTTT | few | TRBV19 | NA | TRBJ1-1
CASSQWGSQETQYF | TGCGCCAGCAGCCAATGGGGGTCCCAAGAGACCCAGTACTTC | NA | TRBV4-1 | NA | TRBJ2-5
CASTFSTRTNEQFF | TGTGCCAGCACTTTCTCGACAAGAACCAATGAGCAGTTCTTC | NA | TRBV27 | NA | TRBJ2-1
CASSVNINYGYTF | TGCGCCAGCAGTGTCAACATTAACTATGGCTACACCTTC | few | TRBV10-2 | NA | TRBJ1-2
CASSAGTGNRNEQYF | TGTGCCAGCAGCGCTGGGACAGGGAACAGGAACGAGCAGTACTTC | NA | TRBV7-2 | TRBD1 | TRBJ2-7
CASSLSNQPQHF | TGTGCCAGCAGCTTAAGCAATCAGCCCCAGCATTTT | medium-sized | TRBV5-6 | NA | TRBJ1-5
CASSLGIAGGISEQYF | TGTGCCAGCAGCTTAGGAATAGCGGGAGGGATAAGCGAGCAGTACTTC | NA | TRBV7-6 | TRBD2 | TRBJ2-7
CASSPLTQAYEQYF | TGCGCCAGCAGCCCCCTGACGCAGGCCTACGAGCAGTACTTC | NA | TRBV5-1 | NA | TRBJ2-7
CASSLGSGVANEKLFF | TGTGCCAGCAGCTTGGGGTCGGGGGTAGCTAATGAAAAACTGTTTTTT | NA | TRBV5-4 | NA | TRBJ1-4
CASSESSFGTRYEQYF | TGTGCCAGCAGTGAATCAAGCTTCGGTACCAGATACGAGCAGTACTTC | NA | TRBV25-1 | NA | TRBJ2-7
CASSPAGQGGNYGYTF | TGTGCCAGTAGCCCGGCGGGGCAGGGTGGTAACTATGGCTACACCTTC | NA | TRBV19 | NA | TRBJ1-2
CASSKTSGSVNEQFF | TGTGCCAGCAGTAAGACTAGCGGGAGTGTCAATGAGCAGTTCTTC | NA | TRBV6-5 | TRBD2 | TRBJ2-1
CASGGRTNEKLFF | TGTGCTTCAGGAGGCAGGACTAATGAAAAACTGTTTTTT | NA | TRBV6-1 | NA | TRBJ1-4
CASSLMGQGSYEQYF | TGCGCCAGCAGCTTGATGGGACAGGGCTCCTACGAGCAGTACTTC | NA | TRBV5-1 | TRBD1 | TRBJ2-7
CASSLRGGWGNEQFF | TGTGCCAGCAGTCTCAGGGGGGGTTGGGGCAATGAGCAGTTCTTC | NA | TRBV2 | NA | TRBJ2-1
CASSLGLTGGPEAFF | TGTGCCAGCAGCTTGGGGTTAACAGGGGGGCCTGAAGCTTTCTTT | once | TRBV5-4 | TRBD1 | TRBJ1-1
CASSQGEVYEQYF | TGCGCCAGCAGCCAAGGAGAGGTCTACGAGCAGTACTTC | NA | TRBV4-1 | NA | TRBJ2-7
CASRTGGLNTEAFF | TGTGCCAGCAGGACAGGGGGCTTGAACACTGAAGCTTTCTTT | NA | TRBV6-5 | TRBD1 | TRBJ1-1